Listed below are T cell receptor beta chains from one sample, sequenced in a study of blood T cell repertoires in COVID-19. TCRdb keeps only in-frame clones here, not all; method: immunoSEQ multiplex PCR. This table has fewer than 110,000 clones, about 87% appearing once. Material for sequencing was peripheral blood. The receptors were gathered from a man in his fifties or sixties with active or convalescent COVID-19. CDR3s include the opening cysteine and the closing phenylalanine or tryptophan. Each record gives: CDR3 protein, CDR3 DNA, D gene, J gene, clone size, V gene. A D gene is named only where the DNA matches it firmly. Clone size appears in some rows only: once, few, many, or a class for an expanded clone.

CASSNYGRNPYYEQYF,TGTGCCAGTAGTAACTACGGGAGGAACCCCTACTACGAGCAGTACTTC,TRBD2,TRBJ2-7,.,TRBV19
CASSQDSASGRRGQIF,TGTGCCAGCAGCCAAGATTCGGCTAGCGGGAGACGGGGTCAAATCTTC,TRBD2,TRBJ2-1,.,TRBV3-1/TRBV3-2
CASSQEPTGTNTGELFF,TGCGCCAGCAGCCAAGAGCCGACAGGGACGAACACCGGGGAGCTGTTTTTT,TRBD1,TRBJ2-2,.,TRBV4-3
CASSLRSAGGSSTNTQYF,TGTGCCAGCAGCTTGCGGTCAGCGGGAGGAAGCAGTACAAATACGCAGTATTTT,TRBD2,TRBJ2-3,.,TRBV5-4
CASSDSGALNSPLHF,TGTGCCAGCAGTGACTCAGGGGCCCTTAATTCACCCCTCCACTTT,.,TRBJ1-6,.,TRBV2
CAWDGEVGANVLTF,TGTGCCTGGGATGGGGAGGTCGGGGCCAACGTCCTGACTTTC,.,TRBJ2-6,once,TRBV30
CASSLAGQGYGGYTF,TGCGCCAGCAGCTTGGCGGGACAGGGGTATGGTGGCTACACCTTC,TRBD1,TRBJ1-2,.,TRBV5-1
CASRQGGDTEAFF,TGTGCCAGCCGACAGGGAGGCGACACTGAAGCTTTCTTT,TRBD1,TRBJ1-1,.,TRBV28
CARSLLRERGNEQFF,TGTGCCAGAAGCTTGTTGCGGGAGCGGGGCAATGAGCAGTTCTTC,TRBD2,TRBJ2-1,.,TRBV5-3
CASSIGSGEGSYEQYF,TGTGCCAGTAGTATTGGAAGCGGGGAGGGCTCCTACGAGCAGTACTTC,TRBD2,TRBJ2-7,.,TRBV19
CASSHRDRGYNEQFF,TGTGCCAGTAGTCACCGGGACAGGGGCTACAATGAGCAGTTCTTC,TRBD1,TRBJ2-1,.,TRBV19
CATSRPGGTGGEQYF,TGTGCCACCAGCAGACCAGGGGGGACAGGGGGCGAGCAGTACTTC,TRBD1,TRBJ2-7,once,TRBV15
CASSQGRFEAFF,TGTGCCAGCAGTCAGGGAAGGTTTGAAGCTTTCTTT,.,TRBJ1-1,.,TRBV2
CASSKVGKGAQGNEKLFF,.,.,TRBJ1-4,.,TRBV21-1
CASSQDFFSGRENEQFF,TGTGCCAGCAGCCAAGATTTCTTTAGCGGGAGAGAAAATGAGCAGTTCTTC,TRBD2,TRBJ2-1,.,TRBV3-1/TRBV3-2
CASSHGLAAYNSYEQYF,TGTGCCAGCAGCCACGGACTAGCGGCATATAACTCCTACGAGCAGTACTTC,TRBD2,TRBJ2-7,.,TRBV5-4
CASSLAGGNTGELFF,TGTGCCAGCAGCTTAGCGGGAGGGAACACCGGGGAGCTGTTTTTT,.,TRBJ2-2,.,TRBV7-2
CSASAGGYNEQFF,TGCAGTGCTAGTGCGGGAGGCTACAATGAGCAGTTCTTC,TRBD2,TRBJ2-1,few,TRBV20-1
CASSQGRGRWTEAFF,TGCGCCAGCAGCCAAGGCCGGGGTAGGTGGACTGAAGCTTTCTTT,.,TRBJ1-1,.,TRBV4-1
CASSLEGSGPSSYNEQFF,TGTGCCAGCAGCTTAGAGGGTAGCGGGCCCAGCTCCTACAATGAGCAGTTCTTC,TRBD2,TRBJ2-1,once,TRBV7-2
CASSPPGMVYGYTF,TGTGCCAGCAGCCCTCCCGGGATGGTCTATGGCTACACCTTC,.,TRBJ1-2,.,TRBV27
CASSRVAGSGRAVGSYNEQFF,TGTGCCAGCAGCCGAGTAGCGGGTAGCGGGAGGGCCGTAGGGTCCTACAATGAGCAGTTCTTC,TRBD2,TRBJ2-1,.,TRBV16
CASRVAGGQGYEQYF,TGTGCCAGCAGAGTAGCGGGAGGACAGGGTTACGAGCAGTACTTC,TRBD2,TRBJ2-7,.,TRBV28
CAISEGGAVYGYTF,TGTGCCATCAGTGAAGGGGGGGCAGTCTATGGCTACACCTTC,.,TRBJ1-2,.,TRBV10-3
CASSHPPAGSPLHF,TGTGCCAGCAGCCACCCCCCCGCAGGATCACCCCTCCACTTT,.,TRBJ1-6,.,TRBV3-1/TRBV3-2
CASSKNPSGSTDTQYF,TGTGCCAGCAGTAAAAACCCTAGCGGAAGCACAGATACGCAGTATTTT,TRBD2,TRBJ2-3,.,TRBV3-1/TRBV3-2
CASSPRRTVYNEQFF,TGTGCCAGCAGCCCTCGGAGGACAGTCTACAATGAGCAGTTCTTC,.,TRBJ2-1,.,TRBV7-8
CASRKVPTGTGGFGANVLTF,TGTGCCAGCAGGAAGGTTCCCACAGGGACAGGGGGCTTTGGGGCCAACGTCCTGACTTTC,TRBD1,TRBJ2-6,.,TRBV5-4
CASSRWGGGELFF,TGTGCCAGCAGCCGGTGGGGCGGCGGGGAGCTGTTTTTT,.,TRBJ2-2,.,TRBV27
CSVERQGAAEAFF,TGCAGCGTTGAGCGGCAGGGCGCCGCTGAAGCTTTCTTT,.,TRBJ1-1,.,TRBV29-1
CASSLSGNRREQFF,TGTGCCAGCAGTTTGTCGGGGAACCGGCGGGAGCAGTTCTTC,.,TRBJ2-1,.,TRBV28
CASSRGLSYEQYF,TGTGCCAGCAGCAGGGGTCTCTCCTACGAGCAGTACTTC,.,TRBJ2-7,.,TRBV12-3/TRBV12-4
CASSLTPGQGNQPQHF,TGTGCCAGCAGCTTGACTCCGGGACAGGGGAACCAGCCCCAGCATTTT,TRBD1,TRBJ1-5,once,TRBV7-2
CASSVPPWQGNGYTF,TGTGCCAGCAGCGTTCCACCCTGGCAGGGAAATGGCTACACCTTC,.,TRBJ1-2,once,TRBV5-4
CASSQVAGGSGGYTF,TGCGCCAGCAGCCAAGTTGCAGGGGGATCTGGTGGCTACACCTTC,TRBD1,TRBJ1-2,.,TRBV4-3
CASSFDRLPNYGYTF,TGTGCCAGCAGCTTTGATCGGTTACCCAACTATGGCTACACCTTC,.,TRBJ1-2,.,TRBV7-8
CASSPWDIRNQPQHF,TGTGCCAGCAGTCCTTGGGACATCCGCAATCAGCCCCAGCATTTT,.,TRBJ1-5,.,TRBV28
CASSQDWSGSRNTIYF,TGTGCCAGCAGCCAAGATTGGTCGGGGTCGCGAAACACCATATATTTT,.,TRBJ1-3,.,TRBV14
CAWSVGLLSTDTQYF,TGTGCCTGGAGTGTAGGACTCCTAAGCACAGATACGCAGTATTTT,.,TRBJ2-3,.,TRBV30
CASRGPGGQPQHF,TGTGCCAGCAGGGGCCCGGGGGGCCAGCCCCAGCATTTT,.,TRBJ1-5,once,TRBV2
CASSQMVKGQDSPSNQPQHF,TGTGCCAGCAGCCAAATGGTGAAGGGACAGGATTCTCCTAGCAATCAGCCCCAGCATTTT,TRBD1,TRBJ1-5,few,TRBV3-1/TRBV3-2
CASSGEGGGNEKLFF,TGTGCCAGCAGTGGGGAAGGGGGTGGTAATGAAAAACTGTTTTTT,.,TRBJ1-4,.,TRBV2
CASSAEQGRATNEKLFF,TGCGCCAGCAGCGCCGAACAGGGGCGCGCAACTAATGAAAAACTGTTTTTT,TRBD1,TRBJ1-4,.,TRBV5-1
CASSQQGATAGYTF,TGTGCCAGTAGTCAGCAGGGGGCGACGGCTGGCTACACCTTC,TRBD1,TRBJ1-2,.,TRBV19
CASSLGSGGPYEQYF,TGTGCCAGCAGCTTAGGGTCGGGAGGGCCCTACGAGCAGTACTTC,TRBD2,TRBJ2-7,.,TRBV7-2
CASSSPGHPSNYGYTF,TGTGCCAGCAGCTCCCCGGGACATCCCTCGAACTATGGCTACACCTTC,.,TRBJ1-2,once,TRBV5-4
CATPGASGFYNEQFF,TGTGCCACCCCGGGGGCTAGCGGGTTCTACAATGAGCAGTTCTTC,TRBD2,TRBJ2-1,once,TRBV2
CASSLSPGTGLHTIYF,TGTGCCAGCAGCTTATCCCCCGGGACAGGGTTACACACCATATATTTT,TRBD1,TRBJ1-3,.,TRBV11-2
CASRGAGTGSYEQYF,TGTGCCAGCAGGGGGGCCGGGACAGGCTCCTACGAGCAGTACTTC,TRBD1,TRBJ2-7,.,TRBV28
CASSLGTGINQPQHF,TGTGCCAGCAGCCTAGGGACAGGGATCAATCAGCCCCAGCATTTT,TRBD1,TRBJ1-5,.,TRBV7-9
CSVGPAQGVFEQYF,TGCAGCGTGGGTCCGGCACAGGGAGTCTTCGAGCAGTACTTC,.,TRBJ2-7,few,TRBV29-1
CASSLYRSSESDEQYF,TGTGCCAGCAGCTTATACAGGTCCTCCGAGTCGGACGAGCAGTACTTC,.,TRBJ2-7,.,TRBV7-9
CASSPPASGWFCGTGELFF,TGCGCCAGCAGCCCTCCGGCCAGCGGGTGGTTCTGTGGCACCGGGGAGCTGTTTTTT,.,TRBJ2-2,.,TRBV23-1
CASSPGTSGNEQYF,TGCGCCAGCAGTCCAGGCACTAGCGGCAACGAGCAGTACTTC,TRBD2,TRBJ2-7,.,TRBV5-1
CASGPSGGVPTGELFF,TGTGCCAGCGGACCCTCGGGGGGGGTCCCCACCGGGGAGCTGTTTTTT,TRBD2,TRBJ2-2,.,TRBV7-2
CASSEGGASSYEQYF,TGTGCCAGCAGTGAAGGCGGGGCTTCCTCCTACGAGCAGTACTTC,.,TRBJ2-7,once,TRBV2
CASSSREVRYEQYF,TGTGCCAGCAGCTCCCGGGAAGTGCGGTACGAGCAGTACTTC,.,TRBJ2-7,.,TRBV7-8